Sequencing of this T cell receptor (beta chain) was carried out in a study of cytomegalovirus exposure and HLA in healthy donors (dated by TCRdb to 2016 to 2017). Describing the broader study: In an earlier analysis of fewer than 750 of the donors, 276 Gb of sequence data and 90 million to 130 million unique TCR beta sequences from 150 million to 200 million T cells were reported. About 300 gigabases of sequencing data and 91 million or so unique TCR sequences made up an early release that covered 500 to 700 HLA-typed donors. Among the approximately 430 genotyped donors, approximately 81% belonged to the genetic ancestry cluster associated with self-reported Caucasian donors. The study aimed to test whether cataloging public T cell receptors could reveal signatures of past pathogen exposure. The study profiled the T cell repertoires of 550 to 700 subjects by immunosequencing and related them to cytomegalovirus serostatus. In addition to the first cohort of about 650 subjects, a separate validation cohort of approximately 110 different subjects was used. The study combined high-throughput TCR immunosequencing, statistical association of individual TCRs with disease status, and machine learning to predict cytomegalovirus infection status. In a later analysis, previously published TCR beta repertoires from 600 to 850 donors were re-analyzed and high-resolution HLA genotyping was added so that TCR occurrence patterns could be studied. In the later analysis, no new phenotypic data were used to find candidate immune exposures; instead, reliance was placed on TCR beta sequences and their occurrence across donors. An earlier analysis of around 580 of the donors used high-throughput TCR beta sequencing to judge whether each TCR beta V gene segment behaved as functional or pseudogenic. Donor age, sex, ethnicity and CMV serostatus were collected together with the repertoire data. Genome-wide SNP genotypes for about three fifths of the roughly 670 donors were used in a later genetic analysis, which treated that subset as a discovery cohort. All discovery cohort repertoires had been generated on a single sequencing platform. Class I and class II HLA loci were covered by the typing at four-digit resolution. The number of donors typed differed by locus, with about 629-640 for A, B, C, DRB1 and DQB1, around 520 for DQA1, approximately 570 for DPA1, and 472 for DPB1. About five DR-DQ haplotypes were handled as single units for association and clustering, since linkage in the cohort was strong. Among 398 genotyped donors of the cohort, an average of around 250,000 unique TCR beta nucleotide sequences was sequenced per donor, of which 15% to 20% were non-productive. Results and caveats for the whole study, not just this receptor: HLA typing was unavailable for some donors at each locus, so association tests used only the typed subset. A group of highly shared sequence variants was considered likely to be a technical artifact of the sequencing pipeline. A further reported finding was that TCR beta sequences accurately predicted the HLA-A and HLA-B alleles for most subjects in the first cohort. According to the authors, the approach could potentially be generalized to other disease states and immunological phenotypes. Assigning TCR associations to individual alleles was difficult when HLA alleles, especially DR and DQ, strongly co-occurred. In the study, approximately 160 TCR beta chains were listed as associated with cytomegalovirus. The classifier was reported to diagnose cytomegalovirus status with high specificity and sensitivity in both the original and validation cohorts. For the cohort, immune exposure information was limited to CMV serostatus. A later analysis associated 16,951 TCR beta sequences with specific HLA alleles at a false discovery rate of 0.05. According to a later genetic analysis, donors in an Asian-associated ancestry cluster had fewer N-insertions in productive TCRs than the roughly 700-donor mean. A later analysis found that HLA-associated TCR beta chains were more clonally expanded and had lower generation probabilities than equally common non-associated chains. In vitro tests confirmed that a few of the cytomegalovirus-associated TCR beta chains recognize cytomegalovirus antigens. Only TCR beta chains were sequenced in this cohort, and the absence of alpha or paired-chain data limited detectable features. The earlier analysis of about 600 of the donors excluded fewer than 20 rarely observed V segments, including chromosome 9 orphons, because counts were too low. Most CMV-associated TCR beta chains appeared to be HLA-restricted in a later analysis, and the HLA associations seemed to be driven largely by CMV exposure. According to a later analysis, parvovirus B19, influenza, CMV and Epstein-Barr virus appeared linked to several top co-occurrence clusters. V-gene and J-gene trimming of TCR beta chains was associated with a missense DCLRE1C variant in a later genetic analysis, and the association was replicated in an independent cohort. Sequencing depth was assumed to be roughly uniform across donors in the presence/absence analyses, though that assumption may not hold. Correlated functional status among segregating V segments might be attributable to linkage disequilibrium, but an unknown experimental factor could not be ruled out. In an earlier analysis of approximately 590 of the donors, most TCR beta V segments appeared in productive rearrangements about 87% or about 30% of the time, broadly matching IMGT annotations. Some IMGT-functional V segments, including TRBV6-2 and TRBV6-3, could not be distinguished by the 87-base-pair reads and were therefore excluded. A later analysis found that TCR association rates varied across HLA loci, with DRB1 alleles showing the most associated TCRs and HLA-C alleles the fewest. While some public TCRs were present in many individuals, most TCR sequences turned up only very rarely across donors.

In this sample, this clone turned up once. There is no known antigen for this receptor. The sample holds no much larger clone one base away, and base qualities are not on file. Library preparation employed the immunoSEQ multiplex PCR assay. The multiplex PCR relied on a mix of 60 forward primers for TCR Vbeta segments and 13 reverse primers for TCR Jbeta segments. The CDR3 region of rearranged TCR beta genes was amplified from genomic DNA by a multiplex PCR assay. On the Illumina HiSeq System, the amplified TCR beta libraries were sequenced as 87-base-pair reads. The study's processing was this. A later analysis tallied roughly 78 million unique TCR beta chains across the 550 to 850 repertoires, and some 10 million of those chains were shared by two or more donors. Raw reads were error-corrected and collapsed into unique sequences by a nearest-neighbor algorithm in which closely related sequences were merged to remove PCR and sequencing errors. V, D and J gene segments were assigned by aligning CDR3 sequences to IMGT reference sequences. Each retained sequence needed at least a six-nucleotide match to both a V gene segment and a J gene segment. A rearrangement was called productive if the CDR3 had no stop codons and remained in frame with V and J, and every other rearrangement was called non-productive. Following IMGT convention, CDR3 was defined as the stretch from the second conserved V-encoded cysteine to the conserved J-encoded phenylalanine. The earlier analysis of around 640 of the donors excluded sequences that lacked an unambiguous match to a single V gene segment. An earlier analysis of over 450 of the donors classified V segments as functional when productive rearrangements were above 56.7% and as segregating when the standard deviation between donors was above 5%. A statistical classification framework was built to diagnose cytomegalovirus status from the catalog of TCR beta chain sequences. In a later analysis, V and J genes were assigned by comparing TCR nucleotide sequences against IMGT/GENE-DB human TR gene sequences. In a later analysis, CDR3 sequences and most-parsimonious VDJ recombination scenarios were assigned using the TCRdist pipeline. In a later analysis, each TCR beta chain was defined by its CDR3 amino acid sequence together with its V-gene family, and reads lacking a unique V-gene family were excluded. A later analysis removed several hundred highly shared, low-generation-probability nucleotide sequences to deal with suspected cross-contamination and a sequencing artifact. In a later analysis, a clonal expansion index was calculated for each public chain from normalized within-repertoire ranks of inferred template counts. Generation probabilities in a later analysis came from a VDJ recombination model fitted to out-of-frame rearrangements, and those results were checked against IGoR. Hypergeometric tests were used in a later analysis to score TCR-TCR, TCR-HLA and TCR-CMV co-occurrence, with a repertoire-size bias correction applied to the TCR pairs. In a later analysis, false discovery rates were estimated by permuting HLA or CMV assignments 20 times. In a later analysis, co-occurring TCRs were grouped with DBSCAN, and TCRdist sequence similarity was added when clustering was performed within HLA-allele-positive subsets. Repertoires with fewer than 30,000 or more than 120,000 public chains, plus five repertoires with anomalous nucleotide sharing, were excluded from co-occurrence clustering. TCRdb retrieved this table from immuneACCESS and kept in-frame rearrangements only. Not all clones are present; in checked studies, unresolved V genes account for under half, and no reason is known for the remainder. For V, J and clone size, that table is used; D and trimming come from the DNA. The sample data list 150,000 to 200,000 clones, and 77% of these were observed just once. Clones ranked in the top ten supply approximately 1.6% of the sample.

The CDR3 starts with the cysteine, ends with the phenylalanine, and has 15 residues. Only CDR3 DNA remains: 45 bases, in frame from the first base. V drops 2 bases and J drops 0 bases, leaving 8 bases in between. The germline V gene provides CDR1 SGHTA and CDR2 FQGNSA. The cohort consisted of 666 healthy bone marrow donors. All cohort members were sampled while nominally healthy, although unrecorded immune exposures were likely present. The donor was CMV seronegative and belonged to the group of approximately 320 seronegative cohort members. A peripheral blood sample was collected from each donor, and TCR beta sequencing was performed on peripheral blood mononuclear cells. The Qiagen DNeasy Blood Extraction Kit was used to extract genomic DNA from the blood cell samples.

The receptor's source is a woman aged 25 to 39 in good health and CMV-seronegative. The chain employs TRBV7-2 and TRBJ2-1; there is no confident call for the D gene. Sequencing input: PBMCs. The CDR3 protein is CASSLQLSSYNEQFF. The DNA reads TGTGCCAGCAGCTTACAGTTGTCCTCCTACAATGAGCAGTTCTTC.